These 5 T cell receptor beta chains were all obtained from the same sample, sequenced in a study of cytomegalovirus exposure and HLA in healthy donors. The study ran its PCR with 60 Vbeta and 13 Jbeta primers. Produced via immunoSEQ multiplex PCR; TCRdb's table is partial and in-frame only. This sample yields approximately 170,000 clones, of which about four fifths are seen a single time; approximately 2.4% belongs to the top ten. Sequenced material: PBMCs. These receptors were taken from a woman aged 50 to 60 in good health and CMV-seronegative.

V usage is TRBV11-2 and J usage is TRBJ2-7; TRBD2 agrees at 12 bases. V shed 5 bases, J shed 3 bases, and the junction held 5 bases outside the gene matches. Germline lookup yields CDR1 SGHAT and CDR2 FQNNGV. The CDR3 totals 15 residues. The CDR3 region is CASSPRTSGNYEQYF. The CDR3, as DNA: TGTGCCAGCAGCCCGCGGACTAGCGGGAACTACGAGCAGTACTTC.

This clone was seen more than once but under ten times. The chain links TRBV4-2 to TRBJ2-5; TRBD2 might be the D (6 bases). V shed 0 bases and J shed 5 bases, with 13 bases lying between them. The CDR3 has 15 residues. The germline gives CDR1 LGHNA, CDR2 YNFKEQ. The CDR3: CASSQDGAGTETQYF. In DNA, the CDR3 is TGTGCCAGCAGCCAAGATGGGGCAGGGACTGAGACCCAGTACTTC.

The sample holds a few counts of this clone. CDR3 sequence reads: CASTRQGAGDEQYF. The CDR3 nucleotides read TGTGCCAGCACCCGACAGGGGGCTGGCGACGAGCAGTACTTC. The chain carries TRBV27 and TRBJ2-7, with TRBD1 identical over 10 bases. Trimming at V came to 7 bases and at J to 5 bases, leaving 8 bases not matched to a gene. Germline CDR1 and CDR2: MNHEY and SMNVEV (reference sequence). The CDR3 spans 14 residues.

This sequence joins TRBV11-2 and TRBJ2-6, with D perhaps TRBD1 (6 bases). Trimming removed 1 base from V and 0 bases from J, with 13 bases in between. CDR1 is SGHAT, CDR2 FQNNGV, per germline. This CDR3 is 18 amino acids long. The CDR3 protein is CASSLVARRGSGANVLTF. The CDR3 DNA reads TGTGCCAGCAGCTTAGTAGCGCGCAGGGGCTCTGGGGCCAACGTCCTGACTTTC.

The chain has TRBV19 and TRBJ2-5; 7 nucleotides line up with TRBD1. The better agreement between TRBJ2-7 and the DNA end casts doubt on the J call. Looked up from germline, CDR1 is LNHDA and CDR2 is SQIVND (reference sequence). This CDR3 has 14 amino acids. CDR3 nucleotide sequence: TGTGCCAGTAGTATGGGCCCAGGGGGCTACGAGCAGTACTTC. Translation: CASSMGPGGYEQYF.